The text below deals with one T cell receptor beta chain. A read error may produce the germline difference seen at one junction end. No cell sorting was done before RNA was extracted from the tissue. CDR3 size: 13 residues. Germline loops: CDR1 SGHAT, CDR2 FQNNGV. This sample stems from a study of tumor and adjacent non-tumor tissue in lung cancer. TCRbeta libraries were built with three rounds of nested PCR, modified from ARM-PCR. TCRdb fed the multiplex PCR reads into MiXCR, producing one record per CDR3 protein. The sample carries roughly 150,000 distinct CDR3 sequences, approximately 66% recorded once.

The receptor was isolated from a man between 60 and 75 years old with small cell lung cancer. This sequence joins TRBV11-2 and TRBJ2-3, with unresolved D. The sample comprised lung tumor tissue. The CDR3 loop reads CTSSLSRTDTQFF. CDR3 bases: TGTACCAGCAGCTTATCTCGCACAGATACGCAGTTTTTT.